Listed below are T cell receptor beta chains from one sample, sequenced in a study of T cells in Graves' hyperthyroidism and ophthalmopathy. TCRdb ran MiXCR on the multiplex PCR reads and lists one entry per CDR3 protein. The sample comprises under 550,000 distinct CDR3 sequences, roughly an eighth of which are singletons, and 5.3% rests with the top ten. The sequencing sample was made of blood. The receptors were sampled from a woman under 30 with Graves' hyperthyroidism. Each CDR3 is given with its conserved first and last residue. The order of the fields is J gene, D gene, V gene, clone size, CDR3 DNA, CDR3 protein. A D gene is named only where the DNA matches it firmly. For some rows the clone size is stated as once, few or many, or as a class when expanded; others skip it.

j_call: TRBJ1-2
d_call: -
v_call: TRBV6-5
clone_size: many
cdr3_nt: TGTGCCAGCAGTTACGACAGATCAAACTATGGCTACACCTTC
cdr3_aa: CASSYDRSNYGYTF

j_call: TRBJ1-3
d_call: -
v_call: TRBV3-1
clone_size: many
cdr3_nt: TGTGCCAGCAGCCTCAAGAGGATTAGGGACTCTGGAAACACCATATATTTT
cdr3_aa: CASSLKRIRDSGNTIYF

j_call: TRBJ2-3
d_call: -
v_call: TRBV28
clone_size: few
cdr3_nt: TGTGCCAGCAGTTTGCGGATACGAGGTACGCAGTATTTT
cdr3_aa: CASSLRIRGTQYF

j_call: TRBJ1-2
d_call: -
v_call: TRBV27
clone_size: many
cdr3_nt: TGTGCCAGCAGTTTAATTCTGGGGTCGAGCTACACCTTC
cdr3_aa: CASSLILGSSYTF

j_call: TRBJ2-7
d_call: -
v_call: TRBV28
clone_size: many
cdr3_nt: TGTGCCAGCAGCCCCGCCGGGCGCCGGGGGGAGCAGTACTTC
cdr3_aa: CASSPAGRRGEQYF

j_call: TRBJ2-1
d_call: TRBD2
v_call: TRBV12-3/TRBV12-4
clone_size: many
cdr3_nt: TGTGCCAGCAGTCCTAGCGGGACCGACAATGAGCAGTTCTTC
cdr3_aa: CASSPSGTDNEQFF

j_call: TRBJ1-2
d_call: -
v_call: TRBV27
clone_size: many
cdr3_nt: TGTGCCAGCAAAGGAGGGACAACCGATGGCTACACCTTC
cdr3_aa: CASKGGTTDGYTF

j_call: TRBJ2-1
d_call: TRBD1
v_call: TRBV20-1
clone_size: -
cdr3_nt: TGCAGTGCTAGAGCGAAAGGACAGGGTGCTGAGCAGTTCTTC
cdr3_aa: CSARAKGQGAEQFF

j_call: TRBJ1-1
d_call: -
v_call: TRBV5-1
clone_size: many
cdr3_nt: TGCGCCAGCAGCTTGGCCGGGGGGTTAGGAACTGAAGCTTTCTTT
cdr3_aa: CASSLAGGLGTEAFF

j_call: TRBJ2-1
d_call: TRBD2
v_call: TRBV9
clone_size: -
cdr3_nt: TGTGCCAGCAGCGGAGGGGCTAGCGGGAGCTATGAGCAGTTCTTC
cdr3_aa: CASSGGASGSYEQFF

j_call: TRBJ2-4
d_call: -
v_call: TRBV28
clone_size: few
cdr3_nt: TGTGCCAGCAGTTTACGGCAGGACGGAAGGGCGAACATTCAGTACTTC
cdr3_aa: CASSLRQDGRANIQYF

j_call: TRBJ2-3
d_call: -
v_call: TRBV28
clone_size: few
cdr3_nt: TGTGCCAGCAGTTTAATCGGGGGCAGGGGTTCAGGGGGGGTCACAGATACGCAGTATTTT
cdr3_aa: CASSLIGGRGSGGVTDTQYF

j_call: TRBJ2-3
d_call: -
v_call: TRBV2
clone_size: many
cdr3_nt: TGTGCCAGCAGTGTACTCTCCCCCACTAGCACAGATACGCAGTATTTT
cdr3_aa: CASSVLSPTSTDTQYF

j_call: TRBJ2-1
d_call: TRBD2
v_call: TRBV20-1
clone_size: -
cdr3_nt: TGCAGTGCCCCTAGCAGGCTAGCGGGAGGGCCGGGTGAGCAGTTCTTC
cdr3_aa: CSAPSRLAGGPGEQFF

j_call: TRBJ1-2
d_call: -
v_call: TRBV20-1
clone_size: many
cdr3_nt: TGCAGTGCCTTAAGGGACACGAGCTATGGCTACACCTTC
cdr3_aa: CSALRDTSYGYTF

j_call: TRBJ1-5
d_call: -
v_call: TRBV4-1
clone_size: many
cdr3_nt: TGCGCCAGCAAGGGATTACCTGATAGCAATCAGCCCCAGCATTTT
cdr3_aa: CASKGLPDSNQPQHF

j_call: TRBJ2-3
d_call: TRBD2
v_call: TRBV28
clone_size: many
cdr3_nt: TGTGCCAGCAGTTTCGAGTTCGGGACTAGCGGGAGGGTCACAGATACGCAGTATTTT
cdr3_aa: CASSFEFGTSGRVTDTQYF

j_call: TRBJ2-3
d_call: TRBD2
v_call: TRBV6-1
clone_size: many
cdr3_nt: TGTGCCAGCATCCCAGCGGGAGGCACAGATACGCAGTATTTT
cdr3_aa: CASIPAGGTDTQYF

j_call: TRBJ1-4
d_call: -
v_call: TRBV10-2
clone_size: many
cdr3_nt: TGCGCCAGCTCGGAACAGACTAATGAAAAACTGTTTTTT
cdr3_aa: CASSEQTNEKLFF

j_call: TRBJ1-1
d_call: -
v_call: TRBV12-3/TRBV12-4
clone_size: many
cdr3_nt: TGTGCCAGCAGTTATGGGGTTGTAACTGAAGCTTTCTTT
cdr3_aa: CASSYGVVTEAFF

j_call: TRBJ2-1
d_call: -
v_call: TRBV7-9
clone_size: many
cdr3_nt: TGTGCCAGCAGCTTAGAGTGGGGCTACAATGAGCAGTTCTTC
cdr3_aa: CASSLEWGYNEQFF

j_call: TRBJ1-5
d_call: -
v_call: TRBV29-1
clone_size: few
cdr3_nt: TGCAGCGTTGACTGTGCTGGGTATACAGGGAACAATAGGGGTCAGCCCCAGCATTTT
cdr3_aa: CSVDCAGYTGNNRGQPQHF

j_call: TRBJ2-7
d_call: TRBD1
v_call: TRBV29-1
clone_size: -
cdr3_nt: TGCAGCGTTATCGGGGGGACAGGGGACGACTACGAGCAGTACTTC
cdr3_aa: CSVIGGTGDDYEQYF

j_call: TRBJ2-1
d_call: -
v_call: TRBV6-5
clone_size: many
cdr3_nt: TGTGCCAGCAGTTACTCGAATTCCGAGGAAACCTACAATGAGCAGTTCTTC
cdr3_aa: CASSYSNSEETYNEQFF

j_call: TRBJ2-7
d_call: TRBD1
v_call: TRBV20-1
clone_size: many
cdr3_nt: TGCAGTGCTAGCGGACAGGGCTACGAGCAGTACTTC
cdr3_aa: CSASGQGYEQYF

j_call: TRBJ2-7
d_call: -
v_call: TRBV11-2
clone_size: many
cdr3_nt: TGTGCCAGCACCTCGCCCCCCATGAACGAGCAGTACTTC
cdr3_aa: CASTSPPMNEQYF

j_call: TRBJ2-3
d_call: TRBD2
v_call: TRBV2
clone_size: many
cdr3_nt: TGTGCCAGCAGTGGACTAGCGGGAGGATCGACAGATACGCAGTATTTT
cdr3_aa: CASSGLAGGSTDTQYF

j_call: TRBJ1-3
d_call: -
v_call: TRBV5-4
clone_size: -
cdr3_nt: TGTGCCAGCAGCTTGAGTAAGGGGGTTTCTGGAAACACCATATATTTT
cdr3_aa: CASSLSKGVSGNTIYF

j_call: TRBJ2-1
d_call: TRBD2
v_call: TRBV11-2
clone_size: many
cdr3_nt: TGTGCCAGCAGCTTAGGGCCGGGTGCGGGAGAGCATGAGCAGTTCTTC
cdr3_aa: CASSLGPGAGEHEQFF

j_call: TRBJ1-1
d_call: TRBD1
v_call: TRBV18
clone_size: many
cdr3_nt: TGTGCCAGCTCACCACTCCACAGGGGTTCATCTGAAGCTTTCTTT
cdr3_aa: CASSPLHRGSSEAFF

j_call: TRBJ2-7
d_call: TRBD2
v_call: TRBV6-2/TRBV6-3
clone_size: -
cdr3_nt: TGTGCCAGCAGCCCAACCGACCCTAGCGGGAGCGCCTACGAGCAGTACTTC
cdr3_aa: CASSPTDPSGSAYEQYF

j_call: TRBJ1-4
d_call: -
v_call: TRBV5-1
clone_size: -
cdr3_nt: TGTGCCAGCAGCTTGGGGGCAGGTATTAATGAAAAACTGTTTTTT
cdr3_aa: CASSLGAGINEKLFF

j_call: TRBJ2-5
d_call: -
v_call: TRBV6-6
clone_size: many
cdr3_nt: TGTGCCAGCAGTTACTCGATAGACCAGGCGGAGACCCAGTACTTC
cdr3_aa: CASSYSIDQAETQYF

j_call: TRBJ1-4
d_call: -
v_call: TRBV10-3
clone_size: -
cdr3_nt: TGTGCCATCAGTGACATTACAGGAGAAAATGAAAAACTGTTTTTT
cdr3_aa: CAISDITGENEKLFF

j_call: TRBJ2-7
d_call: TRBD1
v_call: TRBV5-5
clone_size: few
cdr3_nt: TGTGCCAGCAGCCCCGGGACAGGGAGCTTATACGAGCAGTACTTC
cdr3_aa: CASSPGTGSLYEQYF

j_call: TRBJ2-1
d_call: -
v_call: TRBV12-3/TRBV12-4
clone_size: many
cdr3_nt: TGTGCCAGCAGTTTAAACTGGGGTTACACAGAGCAGTTCTTC
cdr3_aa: CASSLNWGYTEQFF

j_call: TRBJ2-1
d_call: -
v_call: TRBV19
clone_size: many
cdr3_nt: TGTGCCAGTAGTAGGCAAGGGGTATCCTACAATGAGCAGTTCTTC
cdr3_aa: CASSRQGVSYNEQFF

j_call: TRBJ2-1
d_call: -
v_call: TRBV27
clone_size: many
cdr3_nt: TGTGCCAGCAGTTTCGGTGAAGCGACCGAAAAAAGCTCCTACAATGAGCAGTTCTTC
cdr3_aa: CASSFGEATEKSSYNEQFF

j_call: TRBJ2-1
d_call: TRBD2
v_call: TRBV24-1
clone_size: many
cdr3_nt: TGTGCCACATCCCGCTGGACTAGCGGGAGCAATGAGCAGTTCTTC
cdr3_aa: CATSRWTSGSNEQFF

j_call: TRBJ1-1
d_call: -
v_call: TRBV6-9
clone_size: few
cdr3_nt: TGTGCCAGCAGGGAGGGGGGAGGGGCTGAAGCTTTCTTT
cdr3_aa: CASREGGGAEAFF

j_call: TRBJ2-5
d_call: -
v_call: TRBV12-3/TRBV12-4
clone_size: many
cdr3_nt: TGTGCCAGCAGTCTTGAGGGGAGTAAAGAGACCCAGTACTTC
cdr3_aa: CASSLEGSKETQYF

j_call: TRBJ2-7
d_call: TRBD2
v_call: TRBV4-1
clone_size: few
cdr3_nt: TGCGCCAGCAGCCAAGGCTTAAGGACTAGCGGGAGAGTTTCTAGGTACGAGCAGTACTTC
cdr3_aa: CASSQGLRTSGRVSRYEQYF

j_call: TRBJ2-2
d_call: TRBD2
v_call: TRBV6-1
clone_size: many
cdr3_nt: TGTGCCAGCAGATCCGGGACTAGCGGATACACCGGGGAGCTGTTTTTT
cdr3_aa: CASRSGTSGYTGELFF

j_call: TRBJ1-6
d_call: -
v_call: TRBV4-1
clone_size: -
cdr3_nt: TGCGCCAGCAGCCTCGATTCGGGGGGTTCCCTCCACTTT
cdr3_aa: CASSLDSGGSLHF

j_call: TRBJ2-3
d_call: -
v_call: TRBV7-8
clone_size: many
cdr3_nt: TGTGCCAGCAGCTTATTCGGTAGAGCGGGCACAGATACGCAGTATTTT
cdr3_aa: CASSLFGRAGTDTQYF

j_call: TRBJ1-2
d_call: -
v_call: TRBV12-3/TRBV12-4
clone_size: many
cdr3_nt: TGTGCCACCGCTGCCAGGAACGGAAACTATGGCTACACCTTC
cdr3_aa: CATAARNGNYGYTF

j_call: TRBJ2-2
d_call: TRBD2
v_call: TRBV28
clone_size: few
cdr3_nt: TGTGCCAGCAGTTTATATGGGACTAGCGGGGACGGGGAGCTGTTTTTT
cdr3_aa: CASSLYGTSGDGELFF

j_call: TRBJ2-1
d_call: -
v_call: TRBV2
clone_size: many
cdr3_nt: TGTGCCAGCAGTGAGCGGCAACCAACACTCGACAATGAGCAGTTCTTC
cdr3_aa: CASSERQPTLDNEQFF

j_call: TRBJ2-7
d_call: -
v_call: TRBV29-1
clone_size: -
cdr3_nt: TGCAGCGTTCGGACAGCCTACGAGCAGTACTTC
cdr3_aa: CSVRTAYEQYF

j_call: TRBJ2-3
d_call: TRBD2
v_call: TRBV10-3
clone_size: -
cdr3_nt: TGTGCCATCAGTGGGACTAGCGGGAGAACGCAGTATTTT
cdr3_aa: CAISGTSGRTQYF

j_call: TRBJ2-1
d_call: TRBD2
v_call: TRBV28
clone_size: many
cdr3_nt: TGTGCCAGCAGTTTTGGGGGAGGGAATGAGCAGTTCTTC
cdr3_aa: CASSFGGGNEQFF

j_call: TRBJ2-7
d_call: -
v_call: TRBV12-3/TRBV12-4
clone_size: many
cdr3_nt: TGTGCCAGCATGGGGACTTCCTACGAGCAGTACTTC
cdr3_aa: CASMGTSYEQYF

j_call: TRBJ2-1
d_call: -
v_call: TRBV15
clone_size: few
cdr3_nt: TGTGCCACCACCAGGTGGGAGCGTTACAATGAGCAGTTCTTC
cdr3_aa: CATTRWERYNEQFF

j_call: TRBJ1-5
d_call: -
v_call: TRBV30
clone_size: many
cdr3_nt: TGTGCCTGGAAGACGCACCCCTCGTTCAATCAGCCCCAGCATTTT
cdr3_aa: CAWKTHPSFNQPQHF

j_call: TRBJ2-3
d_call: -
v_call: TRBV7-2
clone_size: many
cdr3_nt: TGTGCCAGCAGCCCGGGACCTTTAGGGACAGATACGCAGTATTTT
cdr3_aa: CASSPGPLGTDTQYF

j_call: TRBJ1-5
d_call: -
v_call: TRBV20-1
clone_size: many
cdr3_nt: TGCAGTGCTAGTAGAGGCAGGGGAGATCAGCCCCAGCATTTT
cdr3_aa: CSASRGRGDQPQHF

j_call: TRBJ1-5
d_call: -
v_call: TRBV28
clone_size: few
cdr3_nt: TGTGCCAGCCGAGGACAAACGTTAAAAAATCAGCCCCAGCATTTT
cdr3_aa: CASRGQTLKNQPQHF

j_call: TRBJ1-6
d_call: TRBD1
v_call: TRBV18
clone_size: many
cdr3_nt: TGTGCCAGCTCACTCAGGACAGGGTCGGATTCACCCCTCCACTTT
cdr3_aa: CASSLRTGSDSPLHF

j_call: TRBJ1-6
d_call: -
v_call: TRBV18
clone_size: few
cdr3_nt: TGTGCCAGCTCACCACTCGGCAGCGATAATTCACCCCTCCACTTT
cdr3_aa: CASSPLGSDNSPLHF

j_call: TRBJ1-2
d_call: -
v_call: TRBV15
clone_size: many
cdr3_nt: TGTGCCACCAGCAGAGAATCCGGTGGCTACACCTTC
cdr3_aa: CATSRESGGYTF